Below, 12 T cell receptor beta chains from the same sample are listed, as sequenced in a study of blood T cell repertoires in COVID-19. Clones were read by immunoSEQ multiplex PCR, and TCRdb kept only the in-frame ones, dropping some. The data hold about 190,000 clones, with roughly nine tenths observed a single time. The sample taken for sequencing was peripheral blood. Receptors were obtained from a man aged 35 to 55 with acute or convalescent COVID-19.

This chain uses TRBV19 with TRBJ2-2, with D unclear. In germline, CDR1 is LNHDA, CDR2 SQIVND (reference sequence). CDR3 length: 13 amino acids. V shed 3 bases and J shed 8 bases, with 10 bases lying between them. The CDR3 protein is CASSISSRGELFF. The CDR3 nucleotides read TGTGCCAGTAGTATTTCCAGTCGAGGGGAGCTGTTTTTT. The entire variable domain, with the rest obtained from reference TRBV19 and TRBJ2-2, is as follows: DGGITQSPKYLFRKEGQNVTLSCEQNLNHDAMYWYRQDPGQGLRLIYYSQIVNDFQKGDIAEGYSVSREKKESFPLTVTSAQKNPTAFYLCASSISSRGELFFGEGSRLTVL.

This sequence joins TRBV10-2 and TRBJ1-1; D remains unclear. Germline values: CDR1 WSHSY, CDR2 SAAADI. The CDR3 spans 13 residues. V shed 5 bases and J shed 1 base, with 8 bases lying between them. CDR3 nucleotide sequence: TGCGCCAGCAGTTTAACGGGGAACACTGAAGCTTTCTTT. The encoded protein is CASSLTGNTEAFF.

The chain uses TRBV7-2 and TRBJ2-5; TRBD1 aligns across 8 bases. V lost 5 bases and J lost 3; bases outside the gene matches: 5. The CDR3 sequence is 14 residues long. Germline V lookup: CDR1 SGHTA, CDR2 FQGNSA. The CDR3 DNA sequence: TGTGCCAGCAGCCGGGACAGGCTGAAAGAGACCCAGTACTTC. Amino acids: CASSRDRLKETQYF.

V gene TRBV6-2 or TRBV6-3 combines with J gene TRBJ2-3; TRBD2 might be the D (5 bases). The CDR3 consists of 14 residues. Germline assignment: CDR1 MNHEY and CDR2 SVGEGT. V dropped 2 bases and J dropped 2 bases, with 8 bases sitting between them. CDR3 DNA sequence: TGTGCCAGCAGTTACCCGGACTCCACAGATACGCAGTATTTT. It yields the protein CASSYPDSTDTQYF.

The V and J genes are TRBV2 and TRBJ1-1, with 9 bases aligning to TRBD1. Losses at the gene ends were 6 bases for V and 5 bases for J; bases not matched to a gene: 10. Germline V gives CDR1 SNHLY, CDR2 FYNNEI. The CDR3 covers 15 residues. The CDR3 region has the DNA TGTGCCAGCAGGGGAGGACAGGGGCGGTGGACTGAAGCTTTCTTT. Translation gives CASRGGQGRWTEAFF.

This clone was detected only a few times. This chain joins TRBV6-2 or TRBV6-3 and TRBJ2-5; D unresolved. Trimming left V 2 bases short and J 1 base short, with 14 bases between. CDR1 is MNHEY, CDR2 SVGEGT, per germline. The CDR3 has 16 amino acids. CDR3 nucleotides: TGTGCCAGCAGTTACAGTCGCCGACTCACCCAAGAGACCCAGTACTTC. Protein: CASSYSRRLTQETQYF.

The chain combines TRBV9 with TRBJ1-3; possible D gene TRBD1, 6 bases. Germline values: CDR1 SGDLS, CDR2 YYNGEE. V lost 7 bases and J lost 4, with 15 bases in between. The CDR3 has 14 residues. The CDR3 spells CASDSGGAGNTIYF. The CDR3 nucleotides are TGTGCCAGCGACTCGGGGGGGGCAGGAAACACCATATATTTT.

The CDR3 is CASSPQGDTQYF. The CDR3 DNA sequence: TGTGCCAGCAGCCCACAGGGAGATACGCAGTATTTT. V usage is TRBV5-6 and J usage is TRBJ2-3; D may be TRBD1 (6 bases). V lost 4 bases and J 5 bases, leaving 8 bases between the germline ends. Germline CDR1 is SGHDT and CDR2 is YYEEEE. The CDR3 sequence is 12 residues long.

The chain joins TRBV3-1 (or the pseudogene TRBV3-2) to TRBJ2-3; 11 positions agree with TRBD1. With 6 bases clipped from V and 3 bases from J, the junction kept 8 bases outside the gene matches. The CDR3 extends over 16 amino acids. Germline V gives CDR1 LGHDT, CDR2 YNNKEL (reference sequence). The CDR3 nucleotides are TGTGCCAGCAGATCAAGGGACAGGGGGGTGACAGATACGCAGTATTTT. Translated: CASRSRDRGVTDTQYF.

The chain uses TRBV2 and TRBJ1-2; D unresolved. Trimming cost V 2 bases and J 0 bases, with 4 bases left between them. CDR3 length equals 13 residues. CDR1 is SNHLY and CDR2 is FYNNEI in the germline V gene. The CDR3 is CASSEQANYGYTF. The CDR3 DNA sequence: TGTGCCAGCAGTGAACAGGCTAACTATGGCTACACCTTC. Supplemented by reference TRBV2 and TRBJ1-2, the full variable domain reads EPEVTQTPSHQVTQMGQEVILRCVPISNHLYFYWYRQILGQKVEFLVSFYNNEISEKSEIFDDQFSVERPDGSNFTLKIRSTKLEDSAMYFCASSEQANYGYTFGSGTRLTVV.

This clone was seen only a few times. The chain is built from TRBV5-6 and TRBJ1-1; D gene unclear. The germline CDR1 and CDR2 sequences are SGHDT and YYEEEE. This CDR3 is 14 amino acids long. Trimming shortened V by 0 bases and J by 3 bases, and 9 bases separated the two germline ends. As DNA, the CDR3 is TGTGCCAGCAGCTTGGCCGGGCGGGACACTGAAGCTTTCTTT. This encodes CASSLAGRDTEAFF.

This clone was found a few times. This chain uses TRBV28 with TRBJ1-3, with a tentative D call TRBD1 (6 bases). Germline CDR1 reads MDHEN; CDR2 reads SYDVKM. The CDR3 runs to 17 residues. Trimming stripped 5 bases from V and 0 bases from J, with 17 bases between. CDR3 sequence reads: CASSRNQGRSSGNTIYF. As DNA, the CDR3 is TGTGCCAGCAGTCGGAACCAGGGGCGAAGCTCTGGAAACACCATATATTTT.